This note documents a single TCR beta chain sequence. Its specific antigen is unknown. It has no much larger one-base neighbor in the sample; base qualities were not kept. A single peripheral blood draw of about 116 mL on average was collected from each donor into heparinised tubes. A BD FACSAria II was used to sort naive, central memory, regulatory and stem cell-like memory CD4+ T cells with a panel that included CD45RO, CCR7, CD25, CD127, CD95 and CD27. Every sorted population had a purity above 98%. PBMCs were isolated right away by Lymphoprep density gradient centrifugation and were stained directly, without culture. To minimize batch effects, samples were stained and sorted in pairs, one healthy donor with one patient per experiment. The data are from a study of beta chain features in type 1 diabetes (dated 2018 in TCRdb). Concerning the study at large: Mean age, gender distribution, total cell number and subset yield were not different between patients and healthy donors. Across all samples, almost 110 million sorted cells were examined, and cell number per subset correlated strongly with RNA yield. Naive and central memory subsets were obtained from all 28 donors, but regulatory and stem cell-like memory subsets were isolated from only 8 patients and roughly eight healthy donors. In the study, TCRB repertoires of sorted circulating CD4+ T cell subsets from recently diagnosed type 1 diabetes patients were compared with those of matched healthy donors. The paper as a whole reports these results and caveats: PCR might favor shorter templates, but patient and control samples were amplified and corrected together, so any skew would affect both groups equally. Because cDNA rather than genomic DNA was sequenced, highly expressing activated cells could have been over-represented, although no difference in activation and CD3 levels was found between groups. Naive, central memory and regulatory TCRB repertoires appeared to be more similar among patients than among healthy donors. A moderate but significant shortening of TCRB CDR3 length was observed in type 1 diabetes patients in all four CD4+ subsets. Patients with type 1 diabetes made fewer insertions and deleted more nucleotides at VDJ recombination sites, implying thymic rearrangement abnormalities. HLA sub-analyses involved small numbers of individuals, so any influence of HLA type on TCRB rearrangement remained unresolved.

The cysteine opens and the phenylalanine closes a CDR3 of 17 amino acids. Just CDR3 DNA is preserved here, 51 bases in frame from base 1. The germline V gene sets CDR1 to LGHNA and CDR2 to YNFKEQ. V gives up 4 bases and J gives up 1 base, and the segment between their germline ends measures 16 bases. The High Capacity cDNA Reverse Transcription Kit was used to reverse transcribe all of the isolated RNA, meaning that expressed TCRB transcripts were what got sequenced. Deep immunoSEQ sequencing was performed on naive, central memory and regulatory T cell samples, with an average of roughly 3.3 million total reads per sample. Sorted cells were lysed in RLT buffer, and RNA was extracted using DNase-treated RNeasy Micro or Mini kits according to cell number. To prevent cross-contamination, each cell subset was processed individually, whereas patient and healthy donor samples were processed jointly. The immunoSEQ multiplex PCR was used to amplify TCRB sequences from cDNA, yielding 87-bp fragments that span the CDR3 region. Sequencing of the amplicons was done on the Illumina HiSeq platform. The original methods were these. Synthetic template baselines were used to correct PCR bias computationally, reads within Hamming distance 2 were collapsed, and singletons that could not be merged were discarded. Reads were aligned against IMGT so that V, D and J genes, CDR3 length and insertions or deletions at six rearrangement sites could be assigned. Clonotype counts were normalized to sorted cell number within each subset before computing true diversity and Gini coefficients with the tcR R package. The overlap coefficient, calculated on TCRB nucleotide sequences, was used to measure repertoire sharing. Out-of-frame TCRB sequences from naive cells were analyzed as a proxy for the pre-selection repertoire. TCRdb stores this immuneACCESS table with in-frame sequences only. Part of the clones is absent; in the studies checked, under half of the shortfall reflects unresolved V genes, and no reason is known for the rest. V, J and clone size are those of that table, while D and trimming were read from the DNA. Across this sample there are about 900,000 clones, with about a sixth seen only once. 0.023% of the sample is in the top ten clones.

The receptor was isolated from a young woman in good health. The chain couples TRBV4-2 to TRBJ2-2; the D region possibly corresponds to TRBD2 (5 bases align). Material for sequencing was naive CD4+ T cells from blood. The cell subset or site label, as the study defines it: true naive CD4+ T cells. In nucleotides, the sequence is TGTGCCAGCAGCCCAACGGGAAGGCAGCTGAACACCGGGGAGCTGTTTTTT. Its product reads: CASSPTGRQLNTGELFF.